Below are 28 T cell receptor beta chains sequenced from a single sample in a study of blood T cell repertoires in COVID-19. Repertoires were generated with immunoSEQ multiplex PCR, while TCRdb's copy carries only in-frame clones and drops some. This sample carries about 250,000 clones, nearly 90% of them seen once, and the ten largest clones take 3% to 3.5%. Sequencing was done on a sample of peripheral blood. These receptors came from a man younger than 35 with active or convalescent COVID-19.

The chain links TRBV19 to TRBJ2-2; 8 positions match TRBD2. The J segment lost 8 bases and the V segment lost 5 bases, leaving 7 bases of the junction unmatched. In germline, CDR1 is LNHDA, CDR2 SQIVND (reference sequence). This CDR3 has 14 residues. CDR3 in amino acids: CASSELSGKGELFF. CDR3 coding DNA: TGTGCCAGTAGTGAGCTTAGCGGGAAGGGGGAGCTGTTTTTT.

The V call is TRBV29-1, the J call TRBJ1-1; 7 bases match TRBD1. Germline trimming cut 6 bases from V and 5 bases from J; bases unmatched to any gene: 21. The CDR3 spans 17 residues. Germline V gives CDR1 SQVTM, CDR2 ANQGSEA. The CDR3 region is CSVNDRSTGRRTTEAFF. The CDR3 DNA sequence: TGCAGCGTAAACGACCGATCGACAGGGAGGCGAACGACTGAAGCTTTCTTT.

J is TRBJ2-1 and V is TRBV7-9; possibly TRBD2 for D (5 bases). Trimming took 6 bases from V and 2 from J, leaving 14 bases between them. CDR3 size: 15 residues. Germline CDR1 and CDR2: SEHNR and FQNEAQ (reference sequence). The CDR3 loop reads CASRLLGGPYNEQFF. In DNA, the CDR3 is TGTGCCAGCAGGCTTCTAGGAGGCCCCTACAATGAGCAGTTCTTC.

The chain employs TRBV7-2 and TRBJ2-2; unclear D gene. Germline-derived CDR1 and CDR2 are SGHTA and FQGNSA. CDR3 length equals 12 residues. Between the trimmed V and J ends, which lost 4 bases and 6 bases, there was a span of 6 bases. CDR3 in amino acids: CASSSVPGELFF. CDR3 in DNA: TGTGCCAGCAGCTCCGTTCCCGGGGAGCTGTTTTTT.

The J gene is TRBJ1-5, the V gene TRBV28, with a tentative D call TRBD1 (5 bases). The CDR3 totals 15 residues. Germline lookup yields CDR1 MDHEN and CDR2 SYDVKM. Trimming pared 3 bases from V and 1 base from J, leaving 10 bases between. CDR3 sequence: CASSFQGRSNQPQHF. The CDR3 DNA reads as TGTGCCAGCAGTTTTCAGGGTCGGAGCAATCAGCCCCAGCATTTT.

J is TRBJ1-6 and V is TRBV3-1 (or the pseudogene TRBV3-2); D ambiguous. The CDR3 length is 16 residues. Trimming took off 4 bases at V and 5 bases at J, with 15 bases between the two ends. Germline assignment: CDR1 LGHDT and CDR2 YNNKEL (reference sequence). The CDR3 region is CASSPKLGSNNSPLHF. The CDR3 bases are TGTGCCAGCAGCCCGAAATTGGGCAGTAATAATTCACCCCTCCACTTT.

The CDR3 DNA reads as TGTGCCAGTAGTATAGGACAGGGGGACACTGAAGCTTTCTTT. Protein product: CASSIGQGDTEAFF. V usage is TRBV19 and J usage is TRBJ1-1, with TRBD1 matching 9 bases. J was trimmed by 3 bases and V by 1 base; bases with no gene match: 0. Germline loops: CDR1 LNHDA, CDR2 SQIVND (reference sequence). CDR3 length: 14 amino acids.

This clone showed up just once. The CDR3 reads CASSLAGQGFPGGVEQYF. In DNA form, the CDR3 reads TGTGCCAGCAGCTTGGCTGGACAGGGGTTCCCAGGGGGGGTTGAGCAGTACTTC. The chain has TRBV5-5 and TRBJ2-7; 9 bases are shared with TRBD1. This CDR3 comprises 18 residues. J was trimmed by 7 bases and V by 0 bases; bases with no gene match: 17. CDR1 and CDR2 from the germline V gene are SGHKS and YYEKEE (reference sequence).

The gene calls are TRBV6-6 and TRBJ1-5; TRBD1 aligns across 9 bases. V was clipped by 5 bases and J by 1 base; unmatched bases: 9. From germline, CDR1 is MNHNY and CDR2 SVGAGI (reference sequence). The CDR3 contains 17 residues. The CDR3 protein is CASSHNRGQGSNQPQHF. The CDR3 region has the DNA TGTGCCAGCAGTCATAACCGGGGACAGGGCAGCAATCAGCCCCAGCATTTT.

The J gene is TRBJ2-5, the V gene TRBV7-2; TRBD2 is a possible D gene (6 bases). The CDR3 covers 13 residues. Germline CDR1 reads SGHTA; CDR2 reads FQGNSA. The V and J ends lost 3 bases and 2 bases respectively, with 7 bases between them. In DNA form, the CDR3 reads TGTGCCAGCAGCTTTGCGGGGCAAGAGACCCAGTACTTC. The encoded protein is CASSFAGQETQYF.

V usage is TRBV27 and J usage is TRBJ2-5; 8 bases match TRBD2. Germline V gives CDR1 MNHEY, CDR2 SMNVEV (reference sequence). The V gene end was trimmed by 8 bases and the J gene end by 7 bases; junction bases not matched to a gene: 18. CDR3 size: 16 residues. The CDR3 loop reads CASSKSAGSGVATQYF. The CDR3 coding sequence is TGTGCCAGCTCCAAATCCGCGGGTAGCGGGGTTGCGACCCAGTACTTC.

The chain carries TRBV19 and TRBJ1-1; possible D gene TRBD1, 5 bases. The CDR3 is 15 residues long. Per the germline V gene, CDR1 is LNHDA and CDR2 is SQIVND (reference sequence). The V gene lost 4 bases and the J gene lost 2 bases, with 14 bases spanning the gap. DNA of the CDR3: TGTGCCAGTAGTACTCCTTACAGGTTAAACACTGAAGCTTTCTTT. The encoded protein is CASSTPYRLNTEAFF.

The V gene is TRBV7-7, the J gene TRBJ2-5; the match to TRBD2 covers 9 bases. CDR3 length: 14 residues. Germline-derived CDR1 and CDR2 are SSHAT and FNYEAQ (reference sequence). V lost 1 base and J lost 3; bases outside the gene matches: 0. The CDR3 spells CASSLGTSEETQYF. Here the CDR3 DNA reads TGTGCCAGCAGCTTAGGGACTAGCGAAGAGACCCAGTACTTC.

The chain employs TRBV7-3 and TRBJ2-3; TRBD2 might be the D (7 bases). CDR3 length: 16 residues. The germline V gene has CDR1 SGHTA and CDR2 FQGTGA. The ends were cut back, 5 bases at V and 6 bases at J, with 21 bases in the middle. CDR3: CASSPSGASGPDTQYF. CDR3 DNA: TGTGCCAGCAGCCCCTCGGGGGCTAGCGGTCCGGATACGCAGTATTTT.

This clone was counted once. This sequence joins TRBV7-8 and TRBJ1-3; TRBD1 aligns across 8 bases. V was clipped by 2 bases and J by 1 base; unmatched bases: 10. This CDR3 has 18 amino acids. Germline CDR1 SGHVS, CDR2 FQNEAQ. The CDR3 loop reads CASSLKGAGGKSGNTIYF. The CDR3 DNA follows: TGTGCCAGCAGCTTAAAGGGAGCAGGGGGCAAATCTGGAAACACCATATATTTT.

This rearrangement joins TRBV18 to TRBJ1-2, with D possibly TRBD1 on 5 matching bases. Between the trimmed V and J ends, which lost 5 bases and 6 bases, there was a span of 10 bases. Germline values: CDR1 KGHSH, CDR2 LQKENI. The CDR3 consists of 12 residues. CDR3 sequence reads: CASSAGRDGYTF. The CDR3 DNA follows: TGTGCCAGCTCAGCAGGGAGGGATGGCTACACCTTC.

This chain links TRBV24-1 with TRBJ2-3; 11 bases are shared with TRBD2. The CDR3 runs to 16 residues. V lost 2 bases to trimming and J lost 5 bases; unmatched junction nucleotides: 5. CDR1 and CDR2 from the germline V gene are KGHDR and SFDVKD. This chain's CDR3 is CATSDWTSGLGDTQYF. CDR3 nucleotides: TGTGCCACCAGTGATTGGACTAGCGGGCTGGGAGATACGCAGTATTTT.

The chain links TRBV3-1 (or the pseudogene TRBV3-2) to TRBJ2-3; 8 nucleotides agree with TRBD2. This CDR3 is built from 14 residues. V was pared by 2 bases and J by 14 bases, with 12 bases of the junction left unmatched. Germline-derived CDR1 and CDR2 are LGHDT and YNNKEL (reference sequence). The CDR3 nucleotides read TGTGCCAGCAGCCAATCCCCCTGGGGGACTAGTTCGTATTTT. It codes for CASSQSPWGTSSYF.

The CDR3 DNA sequence: TGCGCCAGCAGCCTAACGGGGGGAGACTATGGCTACACCTTC. Translated: CASSLTGGDYGYTF. This rearrangement joins TRBV4-3 to TRBJ1-2, with D possibly TRBD1 on 5 matching bases. The V end was cut by 4 bases, the J end by 3 bases, with 12 bases between. The length of the CDR3 is 14 residues. Germline CDR1 reads LGHNA; CDR2 reads YSLEER.

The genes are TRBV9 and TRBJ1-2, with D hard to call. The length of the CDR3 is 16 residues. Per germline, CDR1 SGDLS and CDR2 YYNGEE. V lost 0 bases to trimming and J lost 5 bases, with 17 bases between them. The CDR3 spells CASSVEVDSDMYGYTF. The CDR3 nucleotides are TGTGCCAGCAGCGTAGAGGTGGACTCAGATATGTATGGCTACACCTTC. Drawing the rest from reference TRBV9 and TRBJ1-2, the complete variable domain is DSGVTQTPKHLITATGQRVTLRCSPRSGDLSVYWYQQSLDQGLQFLIQYYNGEERAKGNILERFSAQQFPDLHSELNLSSLELGDSALYFCASSVEVDSDMYGYTFGSGTRLTVV.

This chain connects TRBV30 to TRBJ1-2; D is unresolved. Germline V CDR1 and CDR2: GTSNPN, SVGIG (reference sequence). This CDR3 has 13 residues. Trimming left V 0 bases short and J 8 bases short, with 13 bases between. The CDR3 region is CAWSVLSLRGYTF. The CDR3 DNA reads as TGTGCCTGGAGTGTACTATCCTTACGGGGCTACACCTTC.

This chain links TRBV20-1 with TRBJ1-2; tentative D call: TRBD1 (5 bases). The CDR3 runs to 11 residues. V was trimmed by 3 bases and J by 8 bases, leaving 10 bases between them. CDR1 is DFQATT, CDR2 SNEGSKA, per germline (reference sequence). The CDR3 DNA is TGCAGTGCTAGCAGGGTGGGCGGCTACACCTTC. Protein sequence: CSASRVGGYTF.

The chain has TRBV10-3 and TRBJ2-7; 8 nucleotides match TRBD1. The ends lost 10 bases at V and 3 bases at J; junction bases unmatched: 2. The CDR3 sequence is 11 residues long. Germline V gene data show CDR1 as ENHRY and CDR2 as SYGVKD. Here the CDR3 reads CASGQGYEQYF. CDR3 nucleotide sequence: TGTGCCAGCGGACAGGGCTACGAGCAGTACTTC.

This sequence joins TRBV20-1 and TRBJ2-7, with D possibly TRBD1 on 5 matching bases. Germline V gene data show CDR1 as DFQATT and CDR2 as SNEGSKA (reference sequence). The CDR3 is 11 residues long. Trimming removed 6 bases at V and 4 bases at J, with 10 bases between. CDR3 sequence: CSALTEYEQYF. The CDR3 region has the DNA TGCAGTGCCCTGACAGAGTACGAGCAGTACTTC.

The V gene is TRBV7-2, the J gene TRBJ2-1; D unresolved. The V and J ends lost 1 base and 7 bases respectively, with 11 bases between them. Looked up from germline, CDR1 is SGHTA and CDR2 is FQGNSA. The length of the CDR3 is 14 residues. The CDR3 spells CASSLEGFGNEQFF. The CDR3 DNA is TGTGCCAGCAGCTTAGAAGGCTTCGGGAATGAGCAGTTCTTC.

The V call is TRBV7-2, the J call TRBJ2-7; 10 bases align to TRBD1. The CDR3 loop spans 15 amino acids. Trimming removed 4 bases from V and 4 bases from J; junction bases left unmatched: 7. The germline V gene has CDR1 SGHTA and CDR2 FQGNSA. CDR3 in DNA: TGTGCCAGCAGCTCGCAGACAGGGGGCGCGTACGAGCAGTACTTC. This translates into CASSSQTGGAYEQYF.

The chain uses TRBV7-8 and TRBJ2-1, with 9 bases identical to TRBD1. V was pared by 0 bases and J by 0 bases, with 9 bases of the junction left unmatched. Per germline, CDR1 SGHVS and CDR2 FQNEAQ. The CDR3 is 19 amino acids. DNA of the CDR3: TGTGCCAGCAGCTTAGCTGTCGTTGGGACAGGGAGCTCCTACAATGAGCAGTTCTTC. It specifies CASSLAVVGTGSSYNEQFF.

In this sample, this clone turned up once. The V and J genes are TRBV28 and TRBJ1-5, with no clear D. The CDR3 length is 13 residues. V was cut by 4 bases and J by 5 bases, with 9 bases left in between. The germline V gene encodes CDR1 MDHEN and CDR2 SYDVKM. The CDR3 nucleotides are TGTGCCAGCAGTTCCCCTCTAGATCAGCCCCAGCATTTT. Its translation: CASSSPLDQPQHF.